The present T cell receptor beta chain was sequenced within a study of T cell repertoires in cytomegalovirus infection. About the research overall: TCR beta signatures that were public indicated CMV infection and matching HLA type.

Broader study findings: The study found HLA-C-restricted CMV-specific TCR beta clonotypes dominating the ex vivo response. Identification of carriers of CMV plus the relevant HLA was performed using cumulative public TCR beta family frequency.

With respect to this clonotype: Its cognate antigen is unknown.

Germline V gene sequence: CDR1 SGHNT, CDR2 YYREEE (reference sequence). The CDR3 is made up of 12 amino acids. The V end lost 3 bases, the J end lost 5 bases, and 8 bases lay between the germline ends. TCRdb itself ran the reads through MiXCR, one entry per CDR3 protein. The sample records hundreds of thousands of distinct CDR3 sequences, under 20% being singletons. The sequence was obtained from a human donor in good health (CMV status not recorded). Some clones in this sample may be carry-over from other donors' samples. This chain connects TRBV5-4 to TRBJ1-2; D ambiguous. Specimen: PBMCs. The CDR3 sequence is CASSWGEYGYTF. Written as DNA, the CDR3 is TGTGCCAGCAGCTGGGGTGAATATGGCTACACCTTC. Full variable domain (outside the CDR3, taken from reference TRBV5-4 and TRBJ1-2): ETGVTQSPTHLIKTRGQQVTLRCSSQSGHNTVSWYQQALGQGPQFIFQYYREEENGRGNFPPRFSGLQFPNYSSELNVNALELDDSALYLCASSWGEYGYTFGSGTRLTVV.